This TCR beta chain is from a study of control samples from healthy donors and cancer patients. This CDR3 is built from 17 residues. Germline V gene lookup returns CDR1 MNHNS and CDR2 SASEGT. V lost 0 bases and J 0 bases, leaving 15 bases between the germline ends. Repertoires were generated with immunoSEQ multiplex PCR, while TCRdb's copy carries only in-frame clones and drops some. The repertoire has 100,000 to 150,000 clones, around 86% of them found once; the top ten carry less than 9.5%. The TCR was taken from a man aged 40-55 years in good health. The V gene is TRBV6-1, the J gene TRBJ2-7, with D possibly matching TRBD1 (5 bases). Specimen: blood. CDR3: CASSEALLYRGSYEQYF. The CDR3 region has the DNA TGTGCCAGCAGTGAAGCGCTCTTGTATAGGGGCTCCTACGAGCAGTACTTC.